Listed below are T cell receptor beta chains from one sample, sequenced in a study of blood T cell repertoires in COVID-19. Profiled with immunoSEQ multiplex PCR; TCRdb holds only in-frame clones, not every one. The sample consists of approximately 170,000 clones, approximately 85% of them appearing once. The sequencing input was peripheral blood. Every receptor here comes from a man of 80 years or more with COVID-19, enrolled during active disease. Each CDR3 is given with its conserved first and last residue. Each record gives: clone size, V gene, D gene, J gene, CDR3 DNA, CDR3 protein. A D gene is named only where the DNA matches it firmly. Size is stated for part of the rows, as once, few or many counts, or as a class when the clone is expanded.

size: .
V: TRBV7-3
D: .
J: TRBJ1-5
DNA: TGTGCCAGCAGCTTAAAGGGTGCAGGGGTATTTAGCAATCAGCCCCAGCATTTT
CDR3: CASSLKGAGVFSNQPQHF

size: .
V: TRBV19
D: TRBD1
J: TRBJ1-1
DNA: TGTGCCAGTAAGGACGGACAGGGGGGGGGAGCTTTCTTT
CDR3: CASKDGQGGGAFF

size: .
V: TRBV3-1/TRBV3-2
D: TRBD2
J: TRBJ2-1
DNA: TGTGCCAGCAGCTTTTTTGGGTTTGGTAGCGGGGGGAGAGAGCAGTTCTTC
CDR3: CASSFFGFGSGGREQFF

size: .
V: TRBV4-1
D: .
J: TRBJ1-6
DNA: TGCGCCAGCAGCCAAGATGCAACGGATTCACCCCTCCACTTT
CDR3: CASSQDATDSPLHF

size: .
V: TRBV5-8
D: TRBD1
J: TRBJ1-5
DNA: TGTGCCAGCAGCTTGGAGCTACAGGGGTCGGTTAGCAATCAGCCCCAGCATTTT
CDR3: CASSLELQGSVSNQPQHF

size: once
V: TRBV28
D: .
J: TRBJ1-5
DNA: TGTGCCATTCGGGGTTCAGGGCCCCAGCATTTT
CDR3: CAIRGSGPQHF

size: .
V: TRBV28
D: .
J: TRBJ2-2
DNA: TGTGCCAGCAGTTCCCAGTTCACCGGGGAGCTGTTTTTT
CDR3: CASSSQFTGELFF

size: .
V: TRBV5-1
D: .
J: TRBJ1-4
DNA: TGCGCCAGCAGCCCCTATCTATTAGGGGGTGAAAAACTGTTTTTT
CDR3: CASSPYLLGGEKLFF

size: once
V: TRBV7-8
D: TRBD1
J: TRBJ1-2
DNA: TGTGCCAGCAGCTTAGAAGGGACAGGGGACGATGGCTACACCTTC
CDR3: CASSLEGTGDDGYTF

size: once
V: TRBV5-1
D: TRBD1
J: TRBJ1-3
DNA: TGCGCCAGCAGCGCCCTAAGACAGGGAACTGGAAACACCATATATTTT
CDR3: CASSALRQGTGNTIYF

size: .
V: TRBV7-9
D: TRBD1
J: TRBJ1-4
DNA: TGTGCCAGCAGCCGGGGACAGGGTAATGAAAAACTGTTTTTT
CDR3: CASSRGQGNEKLFF

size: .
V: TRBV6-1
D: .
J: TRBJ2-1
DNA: TGTGCCAGCAGTGAAATCCGTGAGCAGTTCTTC
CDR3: CASSEIREQFF

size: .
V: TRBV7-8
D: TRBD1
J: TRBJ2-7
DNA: TGTGCCAGCAGCCCATCCTCAAACCTCAGGGGGCAATTGACCTACGAGCAGTACTTC
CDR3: CASSPSSNLRGQLTYEQYF

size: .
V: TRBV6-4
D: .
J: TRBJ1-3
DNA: TGTGCCAGCAGTGACTCTACAGGGCCTCTGGGGAACACCATATATTTT
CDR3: CASSDSTGPLGNTIYF

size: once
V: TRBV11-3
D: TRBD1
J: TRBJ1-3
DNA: TGTGCCAGCAGCTTGGGGACAGGGGCTGGAAACACCATATATTTT
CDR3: CASSLGTGAGNTIYF

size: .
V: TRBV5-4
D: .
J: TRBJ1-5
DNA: TGTGCCACCTCCAAGGACAGAATCAATCAGCCCCAGCATTTT
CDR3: CATSKDRINQPQHF

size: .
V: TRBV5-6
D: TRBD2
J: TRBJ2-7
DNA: TGTGCCAGCAGCCCCGGGACTAGCTTCGAGCAGTACTTC
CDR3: CASSPGTSFEQYF

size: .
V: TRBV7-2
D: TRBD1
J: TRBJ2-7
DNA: TGTGCCAGCAGCGGACAGGGAAAGTACGAGCAGTACTTC
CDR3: CASSGQGKYEQYF

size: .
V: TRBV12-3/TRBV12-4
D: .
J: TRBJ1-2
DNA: TGTGCCAGCAGTCTTCAGGGTGGTGGTGGCTACACCTTC
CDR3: CASSLQGGGGYTF

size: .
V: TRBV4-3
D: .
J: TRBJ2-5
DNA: TGCGCCAGCAGCCAAGATAGAATGGGAGAGACCAAAGAGACCCAGTACTTC
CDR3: CASSQDRMGETKETQYF

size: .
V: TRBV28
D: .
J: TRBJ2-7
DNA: TGTGCCAGCAGTGTCCCGGGATCATCCTCCTACGAGCAGTACTTC
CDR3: CASSVPGSSSYEQYF

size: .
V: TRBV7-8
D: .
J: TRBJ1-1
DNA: TGTGCCAGCAGCTTACTGCAGGGTGGTCGCACTGAAGCTTTCTTT
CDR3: CASSLLQGGRTEAFF

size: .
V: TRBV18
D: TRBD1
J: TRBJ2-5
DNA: TGTGCCAGCTCACCCCCGGACAGGGAAGGGGAGACCCAGTACTTC
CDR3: CASSPPDREGETQYF

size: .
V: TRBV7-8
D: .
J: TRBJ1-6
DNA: TGTGCCAGCAGCTTAGGACAGGATAATTCACCCCTCCACTTT
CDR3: CASSLGQDNSPLHF

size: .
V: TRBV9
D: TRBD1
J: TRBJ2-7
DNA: TGTGCCAGCAGCGTAGCTCCGACAGGGGGTCACGAGCAGTACTTC
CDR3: CASSVAPTGGHEQYF

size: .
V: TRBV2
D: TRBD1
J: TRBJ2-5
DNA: TGTGCCAGCACCGGACAGGGGGCTAGGCAAGAGACCCAGTACTTC
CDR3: CASTGQGARQETQYF